The 2 T cell receptor beta chains below all came from one sample that was sequenced in a study of T cells in Graves' hyperthyroidism and ophthalmopathy. Authors of the study amplified TCR beta CDR3 regions from RNA transcripts. First-round RT-PCR of the TCR CDR3 relied on the HTBI primer set. TCRdb ran MiXCR on the multiplex PCR reads and lists one entry per CDR3 protein. The table has hundreds of thousands of distinct CDR3 sequences, about two fifths seen once. Sequenced sample: blood. Receptors originate from a man aged 18 to 30 with Graves' hyperthyroidism.

This clonotype has a count of ten or more. The CDR3 loop reads CSAQRAGETYEQYF. CDR3 in DNA: TGCAGTGCCCAACGGGCGGGAGAGACCTACGAGCAGTACTTC. The chain uses TRBV20-1 and TRBJ2-7; TRBD2 agrees at 7 bases. This CDR3 spans 14 amino acids. The V segment lost 6 bases and the J segment 2 bases; nucleotides outside the gene matches: 10. CDR1 and CDR2 (germline): DFQATT, SNEGSKA (reference sequence).

This clonotype was found a few times. The chain recombines TRBV5-5 with TRBJ2-5; 10 bases match TRBD2. The length of the CDR3 is 16 residues. After removal of 0 bases from V and 3 bases from J, the junction contained 5 bases not matched to a gene. CDR1 and CDR2 (germline): SGHKS, YYEKEE (reference sequence). CDR3 DNA sequence: TGTGCCAGCAGCTTGGAAACAGCGGGGGGGAAAGAGACCCAGTACTTC. The encoded protein is CASSLETAGGKETQYF.